This passage covers 24 T cell receptor beta chains from one sample sequenced in a study of T cells in Graves' hyperthyroidism and ophthalmopathy. TCR beta CDR3 sequences were amplified from RNA transcripts. Researchers ran a first-round RT-PCR on the TCR CDR3 using the HTBI primer set. TCRdb re-called the multiplex PCR reads with MiXCR, one entry per CDR3 protein. Of around 520,000 distinct CDR3 sequences in the sample, approximately 25% were seen once. The sample consisted of blood. Receptors originate from a woman younger than 45 with Graves' ophthalmopathy.

This clonotype was observed many times. The chain has TRBV7-9 and TRBJ2-5, with 7 bases fitting TRBD1. V trimming: 2 bases; J trimming: 5 bases; junction bases outside the gene matches: 8. Germline CDR1 reads SEHNR; CDR2 reads FQNEAQ (reference sequence). The length of the CDR3 is 15 residues. The DNA for the CDR3 is TGTGCCAGCAGCTTAAGTCTTGACAGGGAGGAGACCCAGTACTTC. Protein sequence: CASSLSLDREETQYF.

With regard to this clonotype: A much more abundant neighbour one base away suggests this may be a read error. The conserved phenylalanine or tryptophan normally closing the CDR3 is absent here, so this likely arose from a read error. The chain combines TRBV20-1 with TRBJ1-5, with 11 positions matching TRBD1. Germline lookup yields CDR1 DFQATT and CDR2 SNEGSKA (reference sequence). Germline trimming cut 3 bases from V and 6 bases from J; bases unmatched to any gene: 4. The CDR3 is made up of 14 amino acids. This CDR3 is CSARRTGGFQPQHY. CDR3 in DNA: TGCAGTGCTAGGCGGACAGGGGGCTTTCAGCCCCAGCATTAT.

The chain uses TRBV12-3 or TRBV12-4 and TRBJ2-5; no clear D gene. The CDR3 loop spans 12 amino acids. Trimming removed 5 bases at V and 7 bases at J, with 11 bases between. The CDR3 here is CASSLHRVTQYF. The DNA for the CDR3 is TGTGCCAGCAGTCTTCATCGAGTGACCCAGTACTTC.

There are a few counts of this clonotype. This chain links TRBV28 with TRBJ2-7, with D possibly TRBD1 on 6 matching bases. Trimming took off 6 bases at V and 5 bases at J, with 14 bases between the two ends. Germline CDR1 reads MDHEN; CDR2 reads SYDVKM. CDR3 length equals 13 residues. The CDR3 spells CASRTRGSNEQYF. The DNA for the CDR3 is TGTGCCAGCAGAACAAGGGGGAGCAACGAGCAGTACTTC.

This clonotype has ten or more counts. V gene TRBV6-1 combines with J gene TRBJ1-5, with D perhaps matching TRBD1 (6 bases). The CDR3 contains 14 residues. V gave up 6 bases and J gave up 0 bases, with 9 bases separating them. Germline V lookup: CDR1 MNHNS, CDR2 SASEGT. CDR3 sequence reads: CASSGTNSNQPQHF. In nucleotides, the CDR3 is TGTGCCAGCAGCGGGACAAATAGCAATCAGCCCCAGCATTTT.

This clonotype came up many times. This chain joins TRBV6-1 and TRBJ2-5; 9 nucleotides line up with TRBD2. Germline assignment: CDR1 MNHNS and CDR2 SASEGT. This CDR3 comprises 14 residues. Trimming cost V 6 bases and J 4 bases; bases outside gene matches: 6. The CDR3 protein is CASRSGGRTETQYF. In DNA, the CDR3 is TGTGCCAGCAGGAGCGGGGGGAGAACAGAGACCCAGTACTTC.

This clonotype was seen ten or more times. The V and J genes are TRBV28 and TRBJ1-2; weak D call: TRBD1 (5 bases). Germline CDR1 reads MDHEN; CDR2 reads SYDVKM. The CDR3 is made up of 14 amino acids. The V end was cut by 6 bases, the J end by 5 bases, with 16 bases between. The CDR3 spells CASSPTGTEYGYTF. The CDR3 region has the DNA TGTGCCAGCAGCCCTACAGGAACGGAATATGGCTACACCTTC.

The V and J genes are TRBV28 and TRBJ1-2, with a possible D match to TRBD1 (5 bases). Trimming removed 10 bases from V and 4 bases from J, with 13 bases in between. The CDR3 has 12 amino acids. Germline V gene sequence: CDR1 MDHEN, CDR2 SYDVKM. The CDR3 DNA reads as TGTGCCATCAGCCGCGACAGCTATGGCTACACCTTC. It translates to CAISRDSYGYTF.

The genes are TRBV12-3 or TRBV12-4 and TRBJ1-5; D gene ambiguous. The CDR3 contains 15 residues. The ends were cut back, 1 base at V and 4 bases at J, with 11 bases in the middle. CDR3 in amino acids: CASSLGERENQPQHF. Here the CDR3 DNA reads TGTGCCAGCAGTTTAGGGGAGAGGGAGAATCAGCCCCAGCATTTT.

This clonotype was seen repeatedly, ten times or more. A much bigger clone sits one base away, suggesting this may be a read error. This chain's CDR3 is CASSLQVNYSYTF. CDR3 DNA: TGTGCCAGCAGTTTACAGGTTAACTATAGCTACACCTTC. The genes are TRBV12-3 or TRBV12-4 and TRBJ1-2, with unresolved D. The CDR3 spans 13 residues.

This clonotype showed up many times. The chain uses TRBV20-1 and TRBJ1-2; no definite D call. The CDR3 is made up of 15 amino acids. Germline CDR1 reads DFQATT; CDR2 reads SNEGSKA (reference sequence). V dropped 2 bases and J dropped 2 bases, with 15 bases sitting between them. The CDR3 spells CSARLSDSSNYGYTF. CDR3 DNA: TGCAGTGCTAGACTCAGCGACTCATCAAACTATGGCTACACCTTC.

This clonotype was detected many times. The chain couples TRBV20-1 to TRBJ2-5; 7 bases agree with TRBD1. The length of the CDR3 is 13 residues. Per the germline V gene, CDR1 is DFQATT and CDR2 is SNEGSKA (reference sequence). V lost 3 bases to trimming and J lost 5 bases; unmatched junction nucleotides: 6. The CDR3 bases are TGCAGTGCTAGGAGGGGGCTCTCGGAGACCCAGTACTTC. It encodes CSARRGLSETQYF.

The chain employs TRBV7-2 and TRBJ2-7; 12 bases align to TRBD2. Losses at the gene ends were 6 bases for V and 4 bases for J; bases not matched to a gene: 7. The CDR3 is 15 amino acids. Germline-derived CDR1 and CDR2 are SGHTA and FQGNSA. This chain's CDR3 is CASRTRLAGEYEQYF. The CDR3 bases are TGTGCCAGCAGAACTAGACTAGCGGGAGAGTACGAGCAGTACTTC.

Ten or more counts support this clonotype. The rearrangement joins TRBV7-7 to TRBJ2-5, with 15 bases identical to TRBD2. Germline V gene sequence: CDR1 SSHAT, CDR2 FNYEAQ (reference sequence). There are 14 residues in the CDR3. The CDR3 region is CASGLAGGQETQYF. The CDR3 DNA follows: TGTGCGTCTGGACTAGCGGGGGGGCAAGAGACCCAGTACTTC.

The gene calls are TRBV11-2 and TRBJ2-7; TRBD2 aligns across 7 bases. The CDR3 contains 15 residues. Per the germline V gene, CDR1 is SGHAT and CDR2 is FQNNGV. V dropped 1 base and J dropped 0; count of bases not matched to a gene: 3. The CDR3 sequence: CASSLGGTTSYEQYF. For the CDR3, the DNA is TGTGCCAGCAGCTTAGGTGGGACTACCTCCTACGAGCAGTACTTC.

The rearrangement joins TRBV6-2 or TRBV6-3 to TRBJ2-7; tentative D call: TRBD2 (6 bases). Per germline, CDR1 MNHEY and CDR2 SVGEGT. Deletions cut 8 bases from V and 6 bases from J, with 23 bases between. This CDR3 has 15 amino acids. The CDR3 nucleotides are TGTGCCAGCTTTGGGCTGGGGGGAGCGGAGTCCGAGCAGTACTTC. This sequence encodes CASFGLGGAESEQYF.

This clonotype was seen a few times. The chain joins TRBV20-1 to TRBJ1-2, with 9 bases that match TRBD1. Germline CDR1 reads DFQATT; CDR2 reads SNEGSKA (reference sequence). This CDR3 is built from 11 residues. CDR3 DNA: TGCAGCGCTGGGGACAGGGATGGCTACACCTTC. This sequence encodes CSAGDRDGYTF.

This clonotype was counted at least ten times. The chain uses TRBV24-1 and TRBJ2-7; D is unclear. In germline, CDR1 is KGHDR, CDR2 SFDVKD. The CDR3 has 12 residues. V was trimmed by 0 bases and J by 6 bases, leaving 5 bases between them. CDR3 sequence reads: CATSDLIGEQYF. CDR3 in DNA: TGTGCCACCAGTGATTTGATAGGCGAGCAGTACTTC.

The rearrangement links TRBV7-3 to TRBJ2-6; 7 bases map to TRBD1. Germline V gives CDR1 SGHTA, CDR2 FQGTGA. This CDR3 is built from 16 residues. Trimming removed 5 bases from V and 0 bases from J; junction bases left unmatched: 4. Here the CDR3 DNA reads TGTGCCAGCAGCCAGACAGGGAACTCTGGGGCCAACGTCCTGACTTTC. The encoded protein is CASSQTGNSGANVLTF. The entire variable domain, with the rest obtained from reference TRBV7-3 and TRBJ2-6, is as follows: GAGVSQTPSNKVTEKGKYVELRCDPISGHTALYWYRQSLGQGPEFLIYFQGTGAADDSGLPNDRFFAVRPEGSVSTLKIQRTERGDSAVYLCASSQTGNSGANVLTFGAGSRLTVL.

This clonotype showed up just once. The CDR3 end shows no conserved phenylalanine or tryptophan, and so a read error is likely. The rearrangement links TRBV20-1 to TRBJ1-2, with 7 nucleotides matching TRBD1. The germline V gene has CDR1 DFQATT and CDR2 SNEGSKA (reference sequence). The CDR3 spans 14 residues. V lost 0 bases, J lost 6 bases, and 7 bases stayed unmatched. The CDR3 is CSARDRRGQDGYTL. CDR3 in DNA: TGCAGTGCTAGAGATCGTAGGGGGCAAGATGGCTACACCCTC.

The gene calls are TRBV9 and TRBJ1-1; no clear D gene. V gave up 0 bases and J gave up 5 bases, with 14 bases separating them. Germline CDR1 SGDLS, CDR2 YYNGEE. This CDR3 comprises 15 residues. The CDR3 here is CASSVATGVGTEAFF. In DNA form, the CDR3 reads TGTGCCAGCAGCGTAGCTACCGGGGTTGGGACTGAAGCTTTCTTT.

Of note for this clonotype: The junction shows a germline mismatch at one end, possibly a read error. CDR3 region: CASNLGASQETQYF. Written as DNA, the CDR3 is TGTGCCAGCAACTTAGGTGCATCACAAGAGACCCAGTACTTC. The J gene is TRBJ2-5, the V gene TRBV7-2; D unclear. The germline gives CDR1 SGHTA, CDR2 FQGNSA. The CDR3 contains 14 residues.

The sample holds many counts of this clonotype. The chain combines TRBV11-2 with TRBJ1-2; the D gene is possibly TRBD1 (5 bases). The germline gives CDR1 SGHAT, CDR2 FQNNGV. V was trimmed by 5 bases and J by 3 bases, leaving 19 bases between them. This CDR3 region has 16 residues. The CDR3 loop is CASSPGASRSYYGYTF. In nucleotides, the CDR3 is TGTGCCAGCAGCCCCGGGGCGTCCCGGAGCTACTATGGCTACACCTTC.

This clonotype occurred many times. V gene TRBV14 combines with J gene TRBJ2-5; 9 bases agree with TRBD1. Germline loops: CDR1 SGHDN, CDR2 FVKESK. J lost 5 bases, V lost 9 bases, and 10 bases had no gene match. This CDR3 has 14 amino acids. The CDR3 nucleotides are TGTGCCAGAAACAGGGGGCGAGGTATGGAGACCCAGTACTTC. It translates to CARNRGRGMETQYF. Variable domain in full (rest from reference TRBV14 and TRBJ2-5): EAGVTQFPSHSVIEKGQTVTLRCDPISGHDNLYWYRRVMGKEIKFLLHFVKESKQDESGMPNNRFLAERTGGTYSTLKVQPAELEDSGVYFCARNRGRGMETQYFGPGTRLLVL.